These 30 T cell receptor beta chains came from one sample sequenced in a study of T cell responses to AZD1222 COVID-19 vaccine. Produced via immunoSEQ multiplex PCR; TCRdb's table is partial and in-frame only. The data show 120,000 or so clones, less than 90% seen once. Sequences were derived from peripheral blood, sampled on day 0 of AZD1222 vaccination. Receptors originate from an adult in good health.

J is TRBJ2-5 and V is TRBV7-9; the D gene is possibly TRBD2 (6 bases). The V gene's germline CDR1 is SEHNR and CDR2 FQNEAQ (reference sequence). Trimming took off 3 bases at V and 5 bases at J, with 16 bases between the two ends. The CDR3 contains 15 residues. The DNA for the CDR3 is TGTGCCAGCAGCTTTCAGACTAGATCAGGGGAGACCCAGTACTTC. This translates into CASSFQTRSGETQYF.

The chain has TRBV7-6 and TRBJ2-1, with 7 bases aligning to TRBD2. Per germline, CDR1 SGHVS and CDR2 FNYEAQ. The CDR3 sequence is 16 residues long. V lost 0 bases, J lost 5 bases, and 7 bases stayed unmatched. The CDR3 loop reads CASSLAAGTTHNEQFF. The CDR3 coding sequence is TGTGCCAGCAGCTTAGCGGCCGGGACTACACACAATGAGCAGTTCTTC.

The rearrangement uses TRBV30 and TRBJ2-1; TRBD2 is a possible D gene (6 bases). V dropped 7 bases and J dropped 6 bases, with 13 bases sitting between them. The CDR3 is 12 amino acids. Germline CDR1 reads GTSNPN; CDR2 reads SVGIG (reference sequence). The CDR3 region is CASDRGSNEQFF. The CDR3 DNA sequence: TGTGCCTCCGACCGGGGGAGCAATGAGCAGTTCTTC.

The rearrangement uses TRBV5-1 and TRBJ2-2, with 8 bases that match TRBD1. Trimming at V came to 0 bases and at J to 5 bases, leaving 3 bases not matched to a gene. In germline, CDR1 is SGHRS, CDR2 YFSETQ. The CDR3 runs 15 residues. CDR3 amino acids: CASSLGQGSTGELFF. In nucleotides, the CDR3 is TGCGCCAGCAGCTTGGGACAGGGGAGTACCGGGGAGCTGTTTTTT.

CDR3: CASSLGQGARSEQFF. The CDR3 DNA follows: TGTGCCAGCAGTTTAGGCCAGGGGGCTAGGAGTGAGCAGTTCTTC. This sequence joins TRBV6-6 and TRBJ2-1, with TRBD1 matching over 8 bases. Germline assignment: CDR1 MNHNY and CDR2 SVGAGI (reference sequence). The J segment lost 9 bases and the V segment lost 4 bases, leaving 11 bases of the junction unmatched. This CDR3 is 15 amino acids long.

The CDR3 bases are TGTGCCAGCAGCCCGGACACAACCTACTCTGGAAACACCATATATTTT. This codes for CASSPDTTYSGNTIYF. The chain has TRBV5-4 and TRBJ1-3; weak D call: TRBD1 (5 bases). CDR1 and CDR2 from the germline V gene are SGHNT and YYREEE (reference sequence). Deletions cut 4 bases from V and 0 bases from J, with 14 bases between. The CDR3 runs 16 residues.

The chain recombines TRBV15 with TRBJ2-3; 9 nucleotides match TRBD2. The CDR3 is made up of 18 amino acids. Germline CDR1 and CDR2: LNHNV and YYDKDF (reference sequence). After removal of 1 base from V and 1 base from J, the junction contained 9 bases not matched to a gene. CDR3 DNA: TGTGCCACCAGCAGAGGCCCCCCAGCGGGGGGACGCACAGATACGCAGTATTTT. This gives the protein CATSRGPPAGGRTDTQYF.

This clone was found once. The CDR3 nucleotides are TGCAGCGTCGTGGGACTAGCGGTTTACAATGAGCAGTTCTTC. It is translated as CSVVGLAVYNEQFF. This sequence joins TRBV29-1 and TRBJ2-1; 11 nucleotides line up with TRBD2. Germline lookup yields CDR1 SQVTM and CDR2 ANQGSEA. The CDR3 spans 14 residues. V dropped 6 bases and J dropped 4; count of bases not matched to a gene: 5.

This sequence joins TRBV13 and TRBJ1-1, with D unclear. The CDR3 contains 12 residues. Per the germline V gene, CDR1 is PRHDT and CDR2 is FYEKMQ (reference sequence). Between the trimmed V and J ends, which lost 1 base and 6 bases, there was a span of 6 bases. For the CDR3, the DNA is TGTGCCAGCAGCTTAGACGCCTCTGAAGCTTTCTTT. This translates into CASSLDASEAFF.

The rearrangement links TRBV20-1 to TRBJ2-7; D is tentatively TRBD1 or TRBD2 (5 bases each). V lost 3 bases and J lost 6, with 9 bases in between. CDR1 is DFQATT and CDR2 is SNEGSKA in the germline V gene (reference sequence). This CDR3 has 11 residues. For the CDR3, the DNA is TGCAGTGCTAGTGGTGGGGGCGAGCAGTACTTC. Translation: CSASGGGEQYF.

The chain carries TRBV19 and TRBJ1-5, with TRBD1 as a possible D gene (5 bases). CDR3 length: 12 residues. V shed 3 bases and J shed 12 bases, with 12 bases lying between them. Germline loops: CDR1 LNHDA, CDR2 SQIVND (reference sequence). The CDR3 DNA is TGTGCCAGTAGTATGCGGGACCCGTACCAGCATTTT. Its protein is CASSMRDPYQHF.

This chain uses TRBV12-3 or TRBV12-4 with TRBJ1-1; a weak D match, TRBD1 (6 bases). V was pared by 1 base and J by 5 bases, with 8 bases between. There are 13 residues in the CDR3. CDR3 coding DNA: TGTGCCAGCAGTTTAGGAGGGACAACTGAAGCTTTCTTT. Translating gives CASSLGGTTEAFF.

The rearrangement joins TRBV27 to TRBJ1-1; D gene uncertain. The CDR3 contains 13 residues. Germline lookup yields CDR1 MNHEY and CDR2 SMNVEV (reference sequence). Between the trimmed V and J ends, which lost 1 base and 2 bases, there was a span of 5 bases. CDR3 region: CASSLYRNTEAFF. The DNA of the CDR3 is TGTGCCAGCAGTTTATACAGAAACACTGAAGCTTTCTTT.

The V gene is TRBV6-5, the J gene TRBJ2-7, with TRBD1 as a possible D gene (6 bases). The CDR3 loop spans 15 amino acids. The germline V gene has CDR1 MNHEY and CDR2 SVGAGI. The germline V and J ends were trimmed by 0 bases and 6 bases, with 15 bases remaining between them. CDR3 DNA: TGTGCCAGCAGTTACTCGCAGGGGCCCCCCTCCGAGCAGTACTTC. Its protein product is CASSYSQGPPSEQYF.

The chain recombines TRBV11-1 with TRBJ2-2; D is perhaps TRBD1 (5 bases). Germline-derived CDR1 and CDR2 are SGHAT and FQDESV (reference sequence). Trimming took off 4 bases at V and 2 bases at J, with 14 bases between the two ends. CDR3 length equals 16 residues. The CDR3 loop is CASSSTGRGNTGELFF. The CDR3 nucleotides are TGTGCCAGCAGCTCAACAGGAAGAGGAAACACCGGGGAGCTGTTTTTT.

The chain uses TRBV4-3 and TRBJ2-2, with no clear D. The V end lost 2 bases, the J end lost 9 bases, and 13 bases lay between the germline ends. In germline, CDR1 is LGHNA, CDR2 YSLEER. The CDR3 runs 14 residues. The CDR3 DNA follows: TGCGCCAGCAGCCAATTCAGTCCTGACCGGGAGCTGTTTTTT. Translated, it gives CASSQFSPDRELFF.

The chain employs TRBV5-1 and TRBJ1-3; TRBD1 matches 8 bases. Trimming took 4 bases from V and 0 from J; bases not matched to a gene: 18. The CDR3 totals 20 residues. The V gene's germline CDR1 is SGHRS and CDR2 YFSETQ. The CDR3 is CASSPRPPGQVLSSGNTIYF. The CDR3 nucleotides are TGCGCCAGCAGCCCCAGGCCCCCGGGACAGGTTCTATCCTCTGGAAACACCATATATTTT.

This clone appeared a few times. V and J are TRBV28 and TRBJ1-2; no reliable D call. The germline V gene encodes CDR1 MDHEN and CDR2 SYDVKM. Trimming shortened V by 6 bases and J by 4 bases, and 9 bases separated the two germline ends. This CDR3 is 12 amino acids long. CDR3 nucleotide sequence: TGTGCCAGCAGCCGAAGTTCCTATGGCTACACCTTC. Translation gives CASSRSSYGYTF.

The chain joins TRBV30 to TRBJ1-1; D is unclear. Trimming shortened V by 2 bases and J by 2 bases, and 6 bases separated the two germline ends. Germline CDR1 and CDR2: GTSNPN and SVGIG (reference sequence). The CDR3 spans 12 residues. The CDR3 coding sequence is TGTGCCTGGAGTCAAGGCAACACTGAAGCTTTCTTT. Its protein is CAWSQGNTEAFF. The full variable domain, completed using reference TRBV30 and TRBJ1-1, is SQTIHQWPATLVQPVGSPLSLECTVEGTSNPNLYWYRQAAGRGLQLLFYSVGIGQISSEVPQNLSASRPQDRQFILSSKKLLLSDSGFYLCAWSQGNTEAFFGQGTRLTVV.

This clone was recorded a few times. The V call is TRBV7-8, the J call TRBJ1-1; D is possibly TRBD1 (6 bases). This CDR3 has 13 amino acids. The V end was cut by 5 bases, the J end by 5 bases, with 12 bases between. Germline CDR1 SGHVS, CDR2 FQNEAQ. The CDR3 bases are TGTGCCAGCAGCCGAACAGGGTGGACTGAAGCTTTCTTT. Protein product: CASSRTGWTEAFF.

The chain links TRBV5-6 to TRBJ2-3; D is unresolved. CDR1 and CDR2 from the germline V gene are SGHDT and YYEEEE. This CDR3 has 12 residues. V shed 1 base and J shed 2 bases, with 2 bases lying between them. CDR3 sequence reads: CASSLLTDTQYF. The DNA of the CDR3 is TGTGCCAGCAGCTTGCTCACAGATACGCAGTATTTT.

The V gene is TRBV19, the J gene TRBJ2-7, with D possibly matching TRBD1 (5 bases). CDR1 and CDR2 from the germline V gene are LNHDA and SQIVND (reference sequence). This CDR3 is 12 amino acids long. Trimming removed 7 bases from V and 4 bases from J, with 11 bases in between. The CDR3 here is CASTDSPYEQYF. For the CDR3, the DNA is TGTGCCAGTACAGACAGCCCTTACGAGCAGTACTTC.

The V gene is TRBV29-1, the J gene TRBJ1-1; D unresolved. The CDR3 runs to 12 residues. V was shortened by 7 bases and J by 1 base, with 10 bases between the two germline ends. The germline gives CDR1 SQVTM, CDR2 ANQGSEA. The CDR3 sequence: CSAETPNTEAFF. In nucleotides, the CDR3 is TGCAGCGCCGAGACACCGAACACTGAAGCTTTCTTT.

The V gene is TRBV20-1, the J gene TRBJ2-2; D might be TRBD1 (5 bases). The CDR3 runs to 11 residues. CDR1 is DFQATT, CDR2 SNEGSKA, per germline (reference sequence). The V gene lost 6 bases and the J gene lost 5 bases, with 7 bases spanning the gap. In DNA, the CDR3 is TGCAGTGCGACAGATACCGGGGAGCTGTTTTTT. This encodes CSATDTGELFF.

V gene TRBV6-5 combines with J gene TRBJ2-3; possible D gene TRBD2, 7 bases. V dropped 7 bases and J dropped 4 bases, with 15 bases sitting between them. Germline loops: CDR1 MNHEY, CDR2 SVGAGI. This CDR3 comprises 14 residues. The CDR3 here is CASTEGGWADTQYF. CDR3 nucleotide sequence: TGTGCCAGCACCGAGGGGGGGTGGGCAGATACGCAGTATTTT.

The chain combines TRBV12-3 or TRBV12-4 with TRBJ2-4; D possibly uses TRBD1 or TRBD2 (5 bases each). The CDR3 consists of 13 residues. V dropped 3 bases and J dropped 5 bases, with 8 bases sitting between them. The CDR3 coding sequence is TGTGCCAGCAGTTTGAGGGGTGAAAACATTCAGTACTTC. Amino acids: CASSLRGENIQYF.

V and J are TRBV5-1 and TRBJ2-6, with D unresolved. CDR3 length: 14 amino acids. V was trimmed by 4 bases and J by 2 bases, leaving 7 bases between them. The germline gives CDR1 SGHRS, CDR2 YFSETQ. CDR3 coding DNA: TGCGCCAGCAGCCGTAACCCTGGGGCCAACGTCCTGACTTTC. Amino acid sequence: CASSRNPGANVLTF.

In its sample, this clone was seen a few times. This chain connects TRBV9 to TRBJ2-7; 8 bases align to TRBD2. The germline CDR1 and CDR2 sequences are SGDLS and YYNGEE. This CDR3 comprises 15 residues. Trimming cost V 4 bases and J 5 bases; bases outside gene matches: 11. CDR3 sequence: CASSPVGTRQDEQYF. In DNA, the CDR3 is TGTGCCAGCAGCCCAGTCGGGACTAGGCAGGACGAGCAGTACTTC.

The chain joins TRBV2 to TRBJ1-6; D gene unclear. V lost 2 bases and J 5 bases, leaving 1 base between the germline ends. Germline V gives CDR1 SNHLY, CDR2 FYNNEI. The length of the CDR3 is 12 residues. CDR3 sequence reads: CASSENNSPLHF. CDR3 bases: TGTGCCAGCAGTGAAAATAATTCACCCCTCCACTTT.

In its sample, this clone was seen once. V usage is TRBV5-1 and J usage is TRBJ1-2; D gene uncertain. Trimming stripped 0 bases from V and 0 bases from J, with 9 bases between. The CDR3 runs to 15 residues. Germline CDR1 is SGHRS and CDR2 is YFSETQ. The DNA of the CDR3 is TGCGCCAGCAGCTTGGCCCTACAGACTAACTATGGCTACACCTTC. Translated: CASSLALQTNYGYTF.